This note documents a single TCR beta chain sequence. Only a few counts were recorded for this clone. Its recognized antigen is unknown. Base qualities were left out, and no much larger clone turns up one base away. Based on the germline V gene, the CDR1 and CDR2 sequences are SGHTA and FQGNSA. The CDR3, from cysteine to phenylalanine, totals 17 residues. Solely the CDR3 DNA is kept, with 51 bases framed from the first base. V is cut by 0 bases and J by 0 bases, and the space between the germline ends is 13 bases. In total, approximately 700 healthy bone marrow donors made up the cohort. All cohort members were sampled while nominally healthy, although unrecorded immune exposures were likely present. The donor was CMV seronegative and was included in the group of around 320 seronegative cohort members. Each donor provided a peripheral blood sample, and peripheral blood mononuclear cells were used for TCR beta sequencing. The Qiagen DNeasy Blood Extraction Kit was used to extract genomic DNA from the blood cell samples.

This sample stems from a study of cytomegalovirus exposure and HLA in healthy donors (dated by TCRdb to about 2017). The study in broad terms: An earlier analysis of some 550 of the donors reported 250 to 300 Gb of sequence data and 120 million or so unique TCR beta sequences from roughly 200 million T cells. An early release covering some 640 HLA-typed donors comprised 250 to 350 gigabases of sequencing data and around 86 million unique TCR sequences. Of the 398 genotyped donors, roughly 76% were placed in the genetic ancestry cluster associated with self-reported Caucasian donors. The study aimed to test whether cataloging public T cell receptors could reveal signatures of past pathogen exposure. Using immunosequencing, the study profiled T cell repertoires from roughly 650 subjects and related those repertoires to cytomegalovirus serostatus. Besides the first cohort of some 670 subjects, a separate validation cohort made up of 95 to 150 different subjects was used. The study combined high-throughput TCR immunosequencing, statistical association of individual TCRs with disease status, and machine learning to predict cytomegalovirus infection status. In a later analysis, previously published TCR beta repertoires from 666 donors were re-analyzed and high-resolution HLA genotyping was added so that TCR occurrence patterns could be studied. The later analysis used no new phenotypic data to find candidate immune exposures, relying instead on TCR beta sequences and their occurrence across donors. To decide whether each TCR beta V gene segment behaved as functional or pseudogenic, an earlier analysis of some 600 of the donors relied on high-throughput TCR beta sequencing. Donor age, sex, ethnicity and CMV serostatus were compiled alongside the repertoire data. In a later genetic analysis, genome-wide SNP genotypes for about 65% of the roughly 700 donors were used, and that subset was treated as a discovery cohort. All discovery cohort repertoires had been generated on a single sequencing platform. HLA typing covered class I and class II loci at four-digit resolution. Typing coverage varied by locus: 629-630 donors for A, B, C, DRB1 and DQB1; roughly 560 for DQA1; some 610 for DPA1; around 490 for DPB1. Four or five DR-DQ haplotypes were handled as single units for association and clustering, since linkage in the cohort was strong. Among several hundred genotyped donors of the cohort, an average of approximately 240,000 unique TCR beta nucleotide sequences was sequenced per donor, of which about 18% were non-productive.

Libraries came from the immunoSEQ multiplex PCR assay. For the multiplex PCR, a mixture combining 60 forward primers for TCR Vbeta segments and 13 reverse primers for TCR Jbeta segments was used. The CDR3 region of rearranged TCR beta genes was amplified from genomic DNA by a multiplex PCR assay. On the Illumina HiSeq System, the amplified TCR beta libraries were sequenced as 87-base-pair reads. The source study handled its data this way. Across the roughly 600 repertoires, a later analysis counted 80 million or so unique TCR beta chains, approximately 12 million of which were shared by at least two donors. A nearest-neighbor algorithm error-corrected the raw reads and collapsed the reads into unique sequences, merging closely related sequences to remove PCR and sequencing errors. Alignment of CDR3 sequences to IMGT reference sequences was used to assign V, D and J gene segments. For a sequence to be retained, at least a six-nucleotide match to both a V gene segment and a J gene segment was required. A rearrangement was called productive if the CDR3 had no stop codons and remained in frame with V and J, and every other rearrangement was called non-productive. Following IMGT convention, CDR3 was defined as the stretch from the second conserved V-encoded cysteine up to the conserved J-encoded phenylalanine. The earlier analysis of more than 450 of the donors excluded sequences that lacked an unambiguous match to a single V gene segment. In an earlier analysis of roughly 500 of the donors, V segments were called functional above 56.7% productive rearrangements and were called segregating when the between-donor standard deviation exceeded 5%. A statistical classification framework was developed to diagnose cytomegalovirus status using the catalog of TCR beta chain sequences. In a later analysis, TCR nucleotide sequences were compared against IMGT/GENE-DB human TR gene sequences so that V and J genes could be assigned. The TCRdist pipeline was used in a later analysis to assign CDR3 sequences and most-parsimonious VDJ recombination scenarios. In a later analysis, each TCR beta chain was defined by its CDR3 amino acid sequence together with its V-gene family, and reads lacking a unique V-gene family were excluded. In a later analysis, a few hundred highly shared, low-generation-probability nucleotide sequences were removed to address suspected cross-contamination and a sequencing artifact. In a later analysis, a clonal expansion index was calculated for each public chain from normalized within-repertoire ranks of inferred template counts. Generation probabilities in a later analysis came from a VDJ recombination model fitted to out-of-frame rearrangements, and those results were checked against IGoR. A later analysis scored TCR-TCR, TCR-HLA and TCR-CMV co-occurrence with hypergeometric tests, applying a repertoire-size bias correction to TCR pairs. In a later analysis, false discovery rates were estimated by permuting HLA or CMV assignments 20 times. In a later analysis, co-occurring TCRs were grouped with DBSCAN, and TCRdist sequence similarity was added when clustering was performed within HLA-allele-positive subsets. Repertoires with fewer than 30,000 or more than 120,000 public chains were left out of co-occurrence clustering, as were about 5 repertoires with anomalous nucleotide sharing. Imported from immuneACCESS, the table was reduced by TCRdb to in-frame sequences with V and J called. These copies leave out some clones; in studies compared against another copy, an unresolved V gene accounts for under half, and the cause of the remainder is not known. D and trimming come from the DNA, and the V and J calls and clone size come from that table. A total of 95,000 to 110,000 clones appear in this sample, around 67% of them only once. Less than 3.5% of the sample is taken by the ten largest.

General study outcomes and caveats: In this cohort, only TCR beta chains were sequenced, and detectable features were limited by the absence of alpha or paired-chain data. Across donors, most TCR sequences were observed very rarely, whereas some public TCRs were present in many individuals. Most CMV-associated TCR beta chains appeared to be HLA-restricted in a later analysis, and the HLA associations seemed to be driven largely by CMV exposure. HLA typing was unavailable for some donors at each locus, so association tests used only the typed subset. When HLA alleles, especially DR and DQ, strongly co-occurred, attributing TCR associations to individual alleles was difficult. Because the 87-base-pair reads could not distinguish some IMGT-functional V segments, including TRBV6-2 and TRBV6-3, those segments were excluded. According to a later analysis, parvovirus B19, influenza, CMV and Epstein-Barr virus appeared linked to several top co-occurrence clusters. In a later genetic analysis, fewer N-insertions in productive TCRs were reported among donors in an Asian-associated ancestry cluster than the roughly 700-donor mean. The earlier analysis of 587 of the donors excluded over 15 rarely observed V segments, including chromosome 9 orphons, because counts were too low. At a false discovery rate of 0.05, a later analysis linked fewer than 20,000 TCR beta sequences to specific HLA alleles. An association between a missense DCLRE1C variant and V-gene and J-gene trimming of TCR beta chains was found in a later genetic analysis and replicated in an independent cohort. The study listed 164 TCR beta chains as associated with cytomegalovirus. Three of the identified cytomegalovirus-associated TCR beta chains were confirmed in vitro to be specific for cytomegalovirus antigens. Cytomegalovirus status was reported to be diagnosed by the classifier with high specificity and sensitivity in both the original and validation cohorts. The authors suggested that the approach could potentially be generalized to other disease states and immunological phenotypes. According to a later analysis, TCR association rates differed among HLA loci, with DRB1 alleles showing the most associated TCRs and HLA-C alleles showing the fewest. A further reported finding was that TCR beta sequences accurately predicted the HLA-A and HLA-B alleles for most subjects in the first cohort. Immune exposure information for the cohort was limited to CMV serostatus. An earlier analysis of approximately 590 of the donors showed that most TCR beta V segments appeared in productive rearrangements either about 87% or about 30% of the time, which broadly matched IMGT annotations. Linkage disequilibrium might explain the correlated functional status among segregating V segments, but an unknown experimental factor could not be ruled out. In a later analysis, HLA-associated TCR beta chains were found to be more clonally expanded and to have lower generation probabilities than equally common non-associated chains. Presence/absence analyses assumed roughly uniform sequencing depth across donors, an assumption that may not hold. A cluster of highly shared sequence variants was judged likely to be a technical artifact of the sequencing pipeline.

The TCR was taken from a woman between 50 and 59 years old in good health and CMV-seronegative. The rearranged chain carries TRBV7-2 and TRBJ2-3; the D segment cannot be called with confidence. The sequencing input was PBMCs. The bases read TGTGCCAGCAGCTTAGCGTCGCGGCGGATCAGCACAGATACGCAGTATTTT. This gives the protein CASSLASRRISTDTQYF.